This T cell receptor beta chain is from a study of blood T cell repertoires in COVID-19. Study-wide background: Spain, Italy and the United States supplied samples that represented acute and convalescent COVID-19. T cells, B-cell-depleted T cells, or PBMCs provided the cDNA or gDNA that served as material.

The germline V gene has CDR1 SGDLS and CDR2 YYNGEE. Trimming removed 4 bases at V and 8 bases at J, with 15 bases between. The CDR3 length is 13 residues. In the study's own analysis: Scientists estimated how many nucleated cells there were by amplifying reference gene primers. Produced via immunoSEQ multiplex PCR; TCRdb's table is partial and in-frame only. For V, J and clone size, that table is used; D and trimming come from the DNA. Among some 77,000 clones listed, 85% to 90% were seen once. The material sequenced was peripheral blood. The receptor's source is a woman of 80 years or more with active or convalescent COVID-19. The chain joins TRBV9 to TRBJ1-1, with D possibly TRBD1 on 5 matching bases. The CDR3 DNA sequence: TGTGCCAGCAGCTTTGGAGGGGAGGGAGAAGCTTTCTTT. It yields the protein CASSFGGEGEAFF. The whole variable domain, filled in from reference TRBV9 and TRBJ1-1, reads DSGVTQTPKHLITATGQRVTLRCSPRSGDLSVYWYQQSLDQGLQFLIQYYNGEERAKGNILERFSAQQFPDLHSELNLSSLELGDSALYFCASSFGGEGEAFFGQGTRLTVV.